This T cell receptor beta chain was captured in a study of cytomegalovirus exposure and HLA in healthy donors. About the study: The 100 million to 140 million unique TCR beta sequences, from roughly 170 million T cells, were found by an earlier analysis.

Per the germline V gene, CDR1 is ENHRY and CDR2 is SYGVKD. The V end was cut by 3 bases, the J end by 7 bases, with 13 bases between. The CDR3 has 14 residues. In the PCR, 60 Vbeta and 13 Jbeta primers were used. Profiled with immunoSEQ multiplex PCR; TCRdb holds only in-frame clones, not every one. The sample records 90,000 to 150,000 clones, around 79% being singletons. Points from the study as a whole: Another analysis was done later, and it associated roughly 15,000 TCR beta sequences with HLA alleles at 0.05 false discovery rate.

Notes on this clone: Its antigen remains unidentified.

The TCR was taken from a woman in her twenties or thirties in good health and CMV-seropositive. Source material: PBMCs. V usage is TRBV10-3 and J usage is TRBJ1-5; D is unresolved. CDR3 DNA sequence: TGTGCCATCAGTGACTCTGGGAGAGGACAGCCCCAGCATTTT. Protein: CAISDSGRGQPQHF.